This TCR beta chain was obtained from a study of cytomegalovirus exposure and HLA in healthy donors. Study-wide points: Earlier analysis yielded a pattern in which most TCR beta V segments were productive about 87% or about 30% of the time. The study designated about 160 TCR beta chains cytomegalovirus-associated. Serostatus for CMV was the only available immune exposure information.

Remarks on this clone: Antigen specificity is unknown.

The PCR contained 60 Vbeta and 13 Jbeta primers. Assay: immunoSEQ multiplex PCR; the TCRdb copy retains only in-frame clones and omits some. This table has more than 150,000 clones, about four fifths appearing once. Germline CDR1 MNHNY, CDR2 SVGAGI (reference sequence). V was cut by 2 bases and J by 6 bases, with 4 bases left in between. The length of the CDR3 is 11 residues. Sequencing was performed on PBMCs. The chain carries TRBV6-6 and TRBJ1-1; D gene uncertain. The sequence was obtained from a woman between 50 and 59 years old in good health and CMV-seropositive. The CDR3 nucleotides read TGTGCCAGCAGTTACAGCCCTGAAGCTTTCTTT. This encodes CASSYSPEAFF.